Listed below are T cell receptor beta chains from one sample, sequenced in a study of CD8 T cells in Susac syndrome. TCRdb redid the calling of the immunoSEQ multiplex PCR reads with MiXCR, one entry per CDR3 protein. The sample records about 120,000 distinct CDR3 sequences, approximately 94% being singletons. Sequenced input: CD4+ T cells from PBMCs. Receptor source: a human donor in good health. The CDR3 runs from the conserved cysteine through the conserved F or W. A D gene is named only where the DNA matches it firmly. Clone size is stated in some rows and not others, as once, few, many or a class when expanded.

j_gene: TRBJ2-3
d_gene: TRBD1
v_gene: TRBV5-1
abundance: once
len: 15
CDR3aa: CASSPEGQGPDTQYF
CDR3nt: TGCGCCAGCAGCCCGGAGGGACAGGGACCAGATACGCAGTATTTT

j_gene: TRBJ1-2
d_gene: NA
v_gene: TRBV13
abundance: NA
len: 13
CDR3aa: CASSFGGLYGYTF
CDR3nt: TGTGCCAGCAGCTTCGGGGGACTCTATGGCTACACCTTC

j_gene: TRBJ1-1
d_gene: NA
v_gene: TRBV30
abundance: NA
len: 14
CDR3aa: CAWSDARLNTEAFF
CDR3nt: TGTGCCTGGAGTGACGCGCGGTTGAACACTGAAGCTTTCTTT

j_gene: TRBJ2-1
d_gene: NA
v_gene: TRBV29-1
abundance: NA
len: 14
CDR3aa: CSVGRQTGGDEQFF
CDR3nt: TGCAGCGTTGGACGTCAGACGGGGGGCGATGAGCAGTTCTTC

j_gene: TRBJ2-2
d_gene: TRBD1
v_gene: TRBV6-5
abundance: NA
len: 15
CDR3aa: CASSPGTGNTGELFF
CDR3nt: TGTGCCAGCAGTCCTGGGACAGGGAACACCGGGGAGCTGTTTTTT

j_gene: TRBJ1-2
d_gene: NA
v_gene: TRBV29-1
abundance: NA
len: 13
CDR3aa: CSVEATGRGGYTF
CDR3nt: TGCAGCGTCGAAGCAACAGGGCGGGGTGGCTACACCTTC

j_gene: TRBJ1-1
d_gene: NA
v_gene: TRBV30
abundance: NA
len: 12
CDR3aa: CAWSPTGTEAFF
CDR3nt: TGTGCCTGGAGCCCCACAGGGACTGAAGCTTTCTTT

j_gene: TRBJ2-1
d_gene: NA
v_gene: TRBV7-9
abundance: few
len: 10
CDR3aa: CASIYRSTRF
CDR3nt: TGTGCCAGCATCTACAGGTCCACCCGCTTC

j_gene: TRBJ1-1
d_gene: TRBD1
v_gene: TRBV30
abundance: NA
len: 15
CDR3aa: CAWMDFRAGGTEAFF
CDR3nt: TGTGCCTGGATGGATTTCCGGGCAGGGGGCACTGAAGCTTTCTTT

j_gene: TRBJ2-1
d_gene: NA
v_gene: TRBV20-1
abundance: NA
len: 12
CDR3aa: CSARAWFAEQFF
CDR3nt: TGCAGTGCTAGGGCCTGGTTCGCTGAGCAGTTCTTC

j_gene: TRBJ1-2
d_gene: NA
v_gene: TRBV30
abundance: NA
len: 11
CDR3aa: CAWSTGYGYTF
CDR3nt: TGTGCCTGGAGTACTGGGTATGGCTACACCTTC

j_gene: TRBJ1-3
d_gene: TRBD1
v_gene: TRBV3-1
abundance: NA
len: 12
CDR3aa: CASSQGGQTIYF
CDR3nt: TGTGCCAGCAGCCAAGGGGGACAGACCATATATTTT

j_gene: TRBJ2-1
d_gene: TRBD2
v_gene: TRBV18
abundance: NA
len: 14
CDR3aa: CASTRRASGSEQFF
CDR3nt: TGTGCCAGCACCAGAAGGGCTAGCGGGAGTGAGCAGTTCTTC

j_gene: TRBJ1-1
d_gene: TRBD1
v_gene: TRBV12-3/TRBV12-4
abundance: NA
len: 14
CDR3aa: CASSFAGGGTEAFF
CDR3nt: TGTGCCAGCAGTTTTGCAGGGGGCGGCACTGAAGCTTTCTTT

j_gene: TRBJ1-2
d_gene: TRBD1
v_gene: TRBV3-1
abundance: NA
len: 14
CDR3aa: CASSQEGGSYGYTF
CDR3nt: TGTGCCAGCAGCCAAGAAGGGGGCAGCTATGGCTACACCTTC

j_gene: TRBJ2-7
d_gene: TRBD1
v_gene: TRBV6-4
abundance: NA
len: 16
CDR3aa: CASSEGIGTGIYEQYF
CDR3nt: TGTGCCAGCAGTGAAGGCATCGGGACAGGTATATACGAGCAGTACTTC

j_gene: TRBJ2-7
d_gene: NA
v_gene: TRBV30
abundance: NA
len: 13
CDR3aa: CAWRDLNSYEQYF
CDR3nt: TGTGCCTGGAGGGACCTGAACTCCTACGAGCAGTACTTC

j_gene: TRBJ2-2
d_gene: TRBD2
v_gene: TRBV5-6
abundance: NA
len: 16
CDR3aa: CASSAISGRATGELFF
CDR3nt: TGTGCCAGCAGCGCAATTAGCGGGAGGGCGACCGGGGAGCTGTTTTTT

j_gene: TRBJ2-2
d_gene: NA
v_gene: TRBV5-1
abundance: once
len: 14
CDR3aa: CASSSLGNTGELFF
CDR3nt: TGCGCCAGCAGCTCCCTAGGGAACACCGGGGAGCTGTTTTTT

j_gene: TRBJ2-7
d_gene: NA
v_gene: TRBV5-1
abundance: NA
len: 15
CDR3aa: CASSLVITRAHEQYF
CDR3nt: TGCGCCAGCAGCTTGGTGATAACCAGGGCCCACGAGCAGTACTTC

j_gene: TRBJ1-2
d_gene: NA
v_gene: TRBV3-1
abundance: NA
len: 13
CDR3aa: CASSQDIAYGYTF
CDR3nt: TGTGCCAGCAGCCAAGACATCGCCTATGGCTACACCTTC

j_gene: TRBJ1-4
d_gene: NA
v_gene: TRBV7-3
abundance: NA
len: 14
CDR3aa: CASSSGIINEKLFF
CDR3nt: TGTGCCAGCAGCTCGGGGATTATAAATGAAAAACTGTTTTTT

j_gene: TRBJ2-7
d_gene: NA
v_gene: TRBV5-1
abundance: NA
len: 14
CDR3aa: CASSLGRTSYEQYF
CDR3nt: TGCGCCAGCAGCCTTGGGCGGACTTCCTACGAGCAGTACTTC

j_gene: TRBJ2-5
d_gene: TRBD2
v_gene: TRBV3-1
abundance: NA
len: 16
CDR3aa: CASSQGASGAGETQYF
CDR3nt: TGTGCCAGCAGCCAAGGGGCCAGCGGGGCCGGGGAGACCCAGTACTTC

j_gene: TRBJ2-4
d_gene: TRBD1
v_gene: TRBV3-1
abundance: NA
len: 15
CDR3aa: CASSRNPGGSGIQYF
CDR3nt: TGTGCCAGCAGCCGAAACCCAGGGGGCTCGGGCATTCAGTACTTC

j_gene: TRBJ2-1
d_gene: TRBD2
v_gene: TRBV30
abundance: few
len: 15
CDR3aa: CAWSPVGLAGNEQFF
CDR3nt: TGTGCCTGGTCCCCTGTAGGACTAGCGGGTAATGAGCAGTTCTTC

j_gene: TRBJ1-5
d_gene: NA
v_gene: TRBV6-1
abundance: NA
len: 13
CDR3aa: CASSERINQPQHF
CDR3nt: TGTGCCAGCAGTGAACGAATTAATCAGCCCCAGCATTTT

j_gene: TRBJ1-1
d_gene: TRBD1
v_gene: TRBV29-1
abundance: NA
len: 13
CDR3aa: CSVGGQGITEAFF
CDR3nt: TGCAGCGTAGGAGGACAGGGGATCACTGAAGCTTTCTTT

j_gene: TRBJ2-7
d_gene: NA
v_gene: TRBV6-5
abundance: once
len: 14
CDR3aa: CASSYGSGGREQYF
CDR3nt: TGTGCCAGCAGTTACGGTTCTGGGGGGCGGGAGCAGTACTTC

j_gene: TRBJ2-7
d_gene: TRBD2
v_gene: TRBV3-1
abundance: NA
len: 15
CDR3aa: CASSQALAGSYEQYF
CDR3nt: TGTGCCAGCAGCCAGGCGCTAGCGGGATCCTACGAGCAGTACTTC

j_gene: TRBJ2-3
d_gene: NA
v_gene: TRBV28
abundance: NA
len: 15
CDR3aa: CASSSGQFSTDTQYF
CDR3nt: TGTGCCAGCAGTTCAGGACAGTTTAGCACAGATACGCAGTATTTT

j_gene: TRBJ2-3
d_gene: TRBD2
v_gene: TRBV24-1
abundance: NA
len: 14
CDR3aa: CATSDGLAGYTQYF
CDR3nt: TGTGCCACCAGTGATGGACTAGCGGGCTATACGCAGTATTTT

j_gene: TRBJ2-7
d_gene: TRBD2
v_gene: TRBV25-1
abundance: NA
len: 18
CDR3aa: CASSESVLAETVSYEQYF
CDR3nt: TGTGCCAGCAGTGAATCGGTGCTAGCGGAAACGGTGTCCTACGAGCAGTACTTC

j_gene: TRBJ2-7
d_gene: TRBD2
v_gene: TRBV3-1
abundance: NA
len: 17
CDR3aa: CASSQVFRREGPYEQYF
CDR3nt: TGTGCCAGCAGCCAAGTCTTCAGACGGGAGGGTCCCTACGAGCAGTACTTC

j_gene: TRBJ2-7
d_gene: TRBD1
v_gene: TRBV18
abundance: NA
len: 13
CDR3aa: CASFNPGGNEQYF
CDR3nt: TGTGCCAGCTTTAACCCAGGGGGCAACGAGCAGTACTTC

j_gene: TRBJ1-3
d_gene: NA
v_gene: TRBV12-3/TRBV12-4
abundance: NA
len: 16
CDR3aa: CASSRDFRDAGNTIYF
CDR3nt: TGTGCCAGCAGTCGAGACTTCCGGGACGCCGGAAACACCATATATTTT